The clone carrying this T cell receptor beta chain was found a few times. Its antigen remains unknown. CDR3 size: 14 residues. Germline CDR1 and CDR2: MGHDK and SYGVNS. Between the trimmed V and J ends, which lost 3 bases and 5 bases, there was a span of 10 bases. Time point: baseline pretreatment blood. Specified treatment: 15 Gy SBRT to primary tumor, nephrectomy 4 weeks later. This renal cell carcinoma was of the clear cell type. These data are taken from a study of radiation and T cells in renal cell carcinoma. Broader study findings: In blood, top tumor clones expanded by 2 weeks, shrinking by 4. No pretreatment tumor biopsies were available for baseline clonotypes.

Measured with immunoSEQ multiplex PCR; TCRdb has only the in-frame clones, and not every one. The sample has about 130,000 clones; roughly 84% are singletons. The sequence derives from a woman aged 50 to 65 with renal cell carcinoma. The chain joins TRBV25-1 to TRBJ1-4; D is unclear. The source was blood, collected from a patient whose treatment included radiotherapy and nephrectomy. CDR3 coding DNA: TGTGCCAGCAGTGATTTCTCGGGAAATGAAAAACTGTTTTTT. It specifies CASSDFSGNEKLFF.